The 24 T cell receptor beta chains listed next were all sequenced from one sample in a study of vaccination and CD4 T cells after COVID-19. Treatment reported: approximately 10-day PBMC culture with coronavirus spike peptide pools or control peptides (ViraFEST assay). Researchers used the Oncomine TCR Beta short-read assay to sequence DNA from cultured CD4+ T cells. TCRdb used MiXCR to reprocess the PCR reads, holding one entry per CDR3 protein. This table holds some 1,600 distinct CDR3 sequences, roughly 70% found once. Their recognized antigens are unknown. Source: CD4+ T cells from blood, cultured in vitro, taken after SARS-CoV-2 vaccination. The receptor source for this set is a human donor who had recovered from COVID-19.

The J gene is TRBJ1-6, the V gene TRBV5-1, with 9 positions matching TRBD1. V lost 4 bases, J lost 5 bases, and 19 bases stayed unmatched. CDR1 is SGHRS and CDR2 is YFSETQ in the germline V gene. This CDR3 contains 20 residues. The CDR3 is CASSLEPGQGWFGDNSPLHF. The CDR3 DNA reads TGCGCCAGCAGCCTCGAGCCGGGACAGGGTTGGTTTGGGGATAATTCACCCCTCCACTTT. The whole variable domain, filled in from reference TRBV5-1 and TRBJ1-6, reads KAGVTQTPRYLIKTRGQQVTLSCSPISGHRSVSWYQQTPGQGLQFLFEYFSETQRNKGNFPGRFSGRQFSNSRSEMNVSTLELGDSALYLCASSLEPGQGWFGDNSPLHFGNGTRLTVT.

V and J are TRBV7-9 and TRBJ2-5; unclear D gene. The CDR3 extends over 11 amino acids. Germline lookup yields CDR1 SEHNR and CDR2 FQNEAQ (reference sequence). Trimming removed 4 bases at V and 1 base at J, with 1 base between. In DNA, the CDR3 is TGTGCCAGCAGCTCCCAAGAGACCCAGTACTTC. This encodes CASSSQETQYF.

This clonotype qualifies as hyperexpanded. The chain recombines TRBV6-1 with TRBJ1-2; no definite D call. CDR3 length: 12 residues. Germline V CDR1 and CDR2: MNHNS, SASEGT. V gave up 6 bases and J gave up 8 bases, with 13 bases separating them. CDR3: CASSNGGLGYTF. In nucleotides, the CDR3 is TGTGCCAGCAGCAACGGTGGTTTGGGCTACACCTTC.

This chain connects TRBV6-1 to TRBJ1-5; the match to TRBD1 covers 7 bases. V gave up 6 bases and J gave up 4 bases; unmatched junction bases: 6. Germline lookup yields CDR1 MNHNS and CDR2 SASEGT. The CDR3 has 14 amino acids. CDR3 protein: CASSRQGVNQPQHF. The DNA for the CDR3 is TGTGCCAGCAGCCGACAGGGTGTTAATCAGCCCCAGCATTTT.

The chain has TRBV29-1 and TRBJ1-2, with 9 bases lining up with TRBD1. Germline values: CDR1 SQVTM, CDR2 ANQGSEA. The CDR3 consists of 14 residues. V lost 7 bases to trimming and J lost 4 bases; unmatched junction nucleotides: 10. CDR3 bases: TGCAGCGAGAACCGGGACAGGGCCTCCTATGGCTACACCTTC. Translating gives CSENRDRASYGYTF.

V gene TRBV4-1 combines with J gene TRBJ1-2; 9 bases fit TRBD1. Germline CDR1 MGHRA, CDR2 YSYEKL. The CDR3 has 16 residues. The trim removed 1 base at V and 4 bases at J, leaving 7 bases unmatched. The CDR3 coding sequence is TGCGCCAGCAGCCAAGTAGGACAGGGGTTGGGCTATGGCTACACCTTC. Its protein is CASSQVGQGLGYGYTF.

This chain joins TRBV21-1 and TRBJ1-5. TRBV21-1 is tagged as a pseudogene. This CDR3 contains 13 residues. CDR3 sequence (DNA): TGTGCCAGCAGCATAGGATGGGGTCAGCCCCAGCATTTT. Protein: CASSIGWGQPQHF.

The V gene is TRBV6-1, the J gene TRBJ1-2, with D tentatively TRBD1 (5 bases). V was pared by 7 bases and J by 8 bases, with 14 bases between. Germline values: CDR1 MNHNS, CDR2 SASEGT. The CDR3 extends over 12 amino acids. CDR3 DNA sequence: TGTGCCAGCACCCCTGCGGGGCTCGGCTACACCTTC. Its protein product is CASTPAGLGYTF.

This clonotype was counted a single time. This chain uses TRBV19 with TRBJ1-5; TRBD1 is a possible D gene (5 bases). Germline V CDR1 and CDR2: LNHDA, SQIVND (reference sequence). This CDR3 is 14 amino acids long. The V end lost 7 bases, the J end lost 7 bases, and 17 bases lay between the germline ends. The CDR3: CASTTPGEVQPQHF. In DNA form, the CDR3 reads TGTGCCAGTACCACCCCGGGGGAAGTGCAGCCCCAGCATTTT.

The V call is TRBV6-1, the J call TRBJ1-1, with D possibly TRBD1 on 5 matching bases. Germline assignment: CDR1 MNHNS and CDR2 SASEGT. The germline V and J ends were trimmed by 11 bases and 5 bases, with 18 bases remaining between them. The CDR3 totals 13 residues. CDR3 sequence reads: CAAEGGEGTEAFF. The CDR3 DNA sequence: TGTGCCGCAGAGGGAGGGGAGGGGACTGAAGCTTTCTTT.

The V and J genes are TRBV24-1 and TRBJ2-1; D is unclear. Trimming removed 1 base at V and 8 bases at J, with 8 bases between. Looked up from germline, CDR1 is KGHDR and CDR2 is SFDVKD. The CDR3 contains 13 residues. In DNA form, the CDR3 reads TGTGCCACCAGTGATTTTTGGCAGGATGAGCAGTTCTTC. Its translation is CATSDFWQDEQFF.

The chain has TRBV20-1 and TRBJ1-1, with D tentatively TRBD1 (5 bases). There are 16 residues in the CDR3. Trimming removed 6 bases at V and 1 base at J, with 21 bases between. Germline-derived CDR1 and CDR2 are DFQATT and SNEGSKA (reference sequence). The CDR3, as DNA: TGCAGTGCCCCTCTTCGGGGGAACGTGGGGAACACTGAAGCTTTCTTT. Translating gives CSAPLRGNVGNTEAFF.

The chain recombines TRBV7-2 with TRBJ1-3, with D hard to call. V shed 1 base and J shed 2 bases, with 6 bases lying between them. The CDR3 covers 14 residues. CDR1 and CDR2 (germline): SGHTA, FQGNSA. CDR3 bases: TGTGCCAGCAGCTTAGGTGGGACTGGAAACACCATATATTTT. This sequence encodes CASSLGGTGNTIYF. The variable domain in full, with the rest retrieved from reference TRBV7-2 and TRBJ1-3, is GAGVSQSPSNKVTEKGKDVELRCDPISGHTALYWYRQSLGQGLEFLIYFQGNSAPDKSGLPSDRFSAERTGGSVSTLTIQRTQQEDSAVYLCASSLGGTGNTIYFGEGSWLTVV.

The chain couples TRBV20-1 to TRBJ2-7; 8 bases agree with TRBD1. Unmatched junction bases numbered 10, after V lost 6 bases and J lost 6 bases. This CDR3 contains 13 residues. CDR1 is DFQATT and CDR2 is SNEGSKA in the germline V gene (reference sequence). CDR3 coding DNA: TGCAGTGCCATCCGCGACAGGGGCGGCGAGCAGTACTTC. This gives the protein CSAIRDRGGEQYF.

This clonotype was seen more than once but under ten times. CDR3 loop: CSARDVLAGDQETQYF. CDR3 bases: TGCAGTGCTAGAGATGTACTAGCGGGGGACCAAGAGACCCAGTACTTC. This chain links TRBV20-1 with TRBJ2-5; TRBD2 agrees at 11 bases. This CDR3 is 16 amino acids long. Germline loops: CDR1 DFQATT, CDR2 SNEGSKA (reference sequence). V lost 0 bases and J lost 0; bases outside the gene matches: 3.

CDR3 sequence (DNA): TGTGCCACCAGTGATTTAGCCCACAGGGGTACGGCAGAGACCCAGTACTTC. This translates into CATSDLAHRGTAETQYF. The chain is built from TRBV24-1 and TRBJ2-5; TRBD1 matches 7 bases. CDR1 is KGHDR and CDR2 is SFDVKD in the germline V gene. V lost 1 base, J lost 4 bases, and 11 bases stayed unmatched. There are 17 residues in the CDR3.

This rearrangement joins TRBV6-1 to TRBJ1-1, with D unresolved. The V gene's germline CDR1 is MNHNS and CDR2 SASEGT. This CDR3 is 12 amino acids long. The V end lost 6 bases, the J end lost 2 bases, and 7 bases lay between the germline ends. DNA of the CDR3: TGTGCCAGCAGGGGAAGTAACACTGAAGCTTTCTTT. Protein: CASRGSNTEAFF.

The V gene is TRBV28, the J gene TRBJ1-2; D is unclear. The CDR3 loop spans 11 amino acids. V shed 7 bases and J shed 4 bases, with 7 bases lying between them. CDR1 is MDHEN and CDR2 is SYDVKM in the germline V gene. The CDR3 spells CASNTAYGYTF. In DNA, the CDR3 is TGTGCCAGCAACACGGCCTATGGCTACACCTTC.

The genes are TRBV19 and TRBJ1-2, with D unresolved. V was pared by 4 bases and J by 6 bases, with 9 bases between. The CDR3 runs to 12 residues. CDR1 LNHDA and CDR2 SQIVND come from the germline V gene (reference sequence). CDR3 DNA sequence: TGTGCCAGTAGTAGTAGGGTTGATGGCTACACCTTC. Protein product: CASSSRVDGYTF.

By share of the sample, this clonotype is large. This rearrangement joins TRBV12-3 or TRBV12-4 to TRBJ1-6; 8 bases are a match to TRBD1. The CDR3 consists of 14 residues. Losses at the gene ends were 5 bases for V and 9 bases for J; bases not matched to a gene: 6. The CDR3 loop is CASSDSGGLSPLHF. CDR3 DNA sequence: TGTGCCAGCAGTGATTCAGGGGGCCTTTCACCCCTCCACTTT.

This rearrangement joins TRBV11-2 to TRBJ1-2; D gene uncertain. CDR1 SGHAT and CDR2 FQNNGV come from the germline V gene. The CDR3 contains 18 residues. The V and J ends lost 4 bases and 1 base respectively, with 22 bases between them. The CDR3 DNA reads as TGTGCCAGCAGCTCGGTCGGGGAACGGCGCCTTTATAACTATGGCTACACCTTC. This sequence encodes CASSSVGERRLYNYGYTF.

The J gene is TRBJ1-6, the V gene TRBV15; D is unclear. Germline assignment: CDR1 LNHNV and CDR2 YYDKDF (reference sequence). The CDR3 sequence is 15 residues long. V lost 4 bases to trimming and J lost 8 bases, with 15 bases between them. The CDR3 reads CATSKDRLRDSPLHF. CDR3 sequence (DNA): TGTGCCACCAGCAAGGACCGGTTGCGGGATTCACCCCTCCACTTT. Supplemented by reference TRBV15 and TRBJ1-6, the full variable domain reads DAMVIQNPRYQVTQFGKPVTLSCSQTLNHNVMYWYQQKSSQAPKLLFHYYDKDFNNEADTPDNFQSRRPNTSFCFLDIRSPGLGDTAMYLCATSKDRLRDSPLHFGNGTRLTVT.

The chain employs TRBV5-4 and TRBJ2-1; 7 nucleotides match TRBD2. J lost 2 bases, V lost 0 bases, and 5 bases had no gene match. CDR1 is SGHNT and CDR2 is YYREEE in the germline V gene (reference sequence). The CDR3 extends over 16 amino acids. The CDR3 protein is CASSLVSGPTYNEQFF. The CDR3 nucleotides are TGTGCCAGCAGCTTGGTTAGCGGGCCGACCTACAATGAGCAGTTCTTC.

The chain links TRBV7-9 to TRBJ1-2; possible D gene TRBD1, 5 bases. This CDR3 comprises 14 residues. Per the germline V gene, CDR1 is SEHNR and CDR2 is FQNEAQ (reference sequence). V dropped 7 bases and J dropped 7 bases, with 19 bases sitting between them. The CDR3: CASNSGGESGGYTF. CDR3 sequence (DNA): TGTGCCAGCAATTCAGGAGGGGAAAGCGGTGGCTACACCTTC. Full variable domain (remainder filled in from reference TRBV7-9 and TRBJ1-2): DTGVSQNPRHKITKRGQNVTFRCDPISEHNRLYWYRQTLGQGPEFLTYFQNEAQLEKSRLLSDRFSAERPKGSFSTLEIQRTEQGDSAMYLCASNSGGESGGYTFGSGTRLTVV.